This T cell receptor beta chain was found in a study of cytomegalovirus exposure and HLA in healthy donors. This clone came up a few times. What it recognizes is unknown. CDR3 size: 14 residues. Per the germline V gene, CDR1 is SGHNT and CDR2 is YENEEA. The V gene lost 2 bases and the J gene lost 0 bases, with 6 bases spanning the gap. PCR employed 60 Vbeta and 13 Jbeta primers. This table comes from immunoSEQ multiplex PCR, and its TCRdb copy is limited to in-frame clones, with some not included. The repertoire consists of under 200,000 clones, with around three quarters occurring once and the leading ten covering approximately 4.7%. Findings and caveats of the study: Accurate HLA-A and HLA-B prediction from TCR beta sequences was reported for most subjects. Clonal expansion, a later analysis showed, was greater in HLA-associated TCR beta chains than in equally common others. Most TCR sequences were rare, but some public TCRs occurred in many donors.

The chain combines TRBV11-3 with TRBJ2-3; D perhaps matches TRBD1 (5 bases). Material: PBMCs. This sequence originates from a woman aged 30 to 39 in good health and CMV-seropositive. DNA for the CDR3: TGTGCCAGCAGCTTAAGGGGTAGCACAGATACGCAGTATTTT. Residues: CASSLRGSTDTQYF.